Presented here are 11 T cell receptor beta chains from one specimen sequenced in a study of cytomegalovirus exposure and HLA in healthy donors. The PCR contained 60 Vbeta and 13 Jbeta primers. Using immunoSEQ multiplex PCR, the repertoire was profiled, and TCRdb retains in-frame clones only, with some absent. Here the sample spans approximately 150,000 clones, about 85% being singletons. The source material was PBMCs. The source is a man aged 45-65 years in good health and CMV-seropositive.

The V and J genes are TRBV12-5 and TRBJ2-3; 11 nucleotides agree with TRBD2. CDR3 length equals 17 residues. Trimming removed 0 bases from V and 3 bases from J; junction bases left unmatched: 5. Germline lookup yields CDR1 LGHNT and CDR2 FRNRAP. CDR3 sequence (DNA): TGTGCTAGTGGTTTGGTCACTAGCGGGAGTAGGACAGATACGCAGTATTTT. It is translated as CASGLVTSGSRTDTQYF.

The rearrangement uses TRBV18 and TRBJ2-3; tentative D call: TRBD2 (6 bases). Germline V gene data show CDR1 as KGHSH and CDR2 as LQKENI. V was clipped by 0 bases and J by 5 bases, with 6 bases between them. The CDR3 contains 13 residues. The DNA for the CDR3 is TGTGCCAGCTCACCACCGGGACTAGATACGCAGTATTTT. It is translated as CASSPPGLDTQYF.

This clone was seen only once. The rearrangement joins TRBV5-5 to TRBJ2-7, with TRBD2 as a possible D gene (5 bases). The germline V gene has CDR1 SGHKS and CDR2 YYEKEE (reference sequence). This CDR3 has 15 residues. V was trimmed by 4 bases and J by 6 bases, leaving 20 bases between them. CDR3 nucleotide sequence: TGTGCCAGCAGCCTCCATTCCGGGGAGCGTGCCGAGCAGTACTTC. This sequence encodes CASSLHSGERAEQYF.

The chain carries TRBV29-1 and TRBJ2-7; D is unclear. Germline CDR1 and CDR2: SQVTM and ANQGSEA. V was shortened by 2 bases and J by 3 bases, with 14 bases between the two germline ends. The CDR3 has 14 amino acids. The CDR3 sequence is CSVELAGPHYEQYF. The CDR3 nucleotides are TGCAGCGTTGAATTGGCAGGCCCCCACTACGAGCAGTACTTC.

The V gene is TRBV2, the J gene TRBJ2-7, with unresolved D. CDR3 size: 15 residues. Trimming shortened V by 1 base and J by 0 bases, and 10 bases separated the two germline ends. Germline CDR1 is SNHLY and CDR2 is FYNNEI. CDR3 sequence: CASSEDAVTSYEQYF. The CDR3 DNA reads as TGTGCCAGCAGTGAAGATGCGGTTACCTCCTACGAGCAGTACTTC.

V is TRBV5-1 and J is TRBJ2-1; 14 bases match TRBD2. The CDR3 extends over 16 amino acids. V lost 4 bases, J lost 8 bases, and 8 bases stayed unmatched. Germline CDR1 and CDR2: SGHRS and YFSETQ. The CDR3 is CASSRPGTSGGDEQFF. In DNA, the CDR3 is TGCGCCAGCAGCCGACCCGGGACTAGCGGGGGAGATGAGCAGTTCTTC.

V is TRBV6-1 and J is TRBJ2-3, with 9 bases matching TRBD1. CDR3 length equals 14 residues. Germline lookup yields CDR1 MNHNS and CDR2 SASEGT. Losses at the gene ends were 4 bases for V and 3 bases for J; bases not matched to a gene: 2. The CDR3 loop reads CASSGTGETDTQYF. CDR3 in DNA: TGTGCCAGCAGTGGGACAGGGGAAACAGATACGCAGTATTTT.

This clone was recorded only once. The rearrangement links TRBV16 to TRBJ2-7; 11 bases are a match to TRBD1. The V segment lost 3 bases and the J segment 7 bases; nucleotides outside the gene matches: 8. This CDR3 is 15 amino acids long. Per the germline V gene, CDR1 is KGHSY and CDR2 is FQNENV. The CDR3 here is CASSHSGTGGREQYF. CDR3 nucleotide sequence: TGTGCCAGCAGCCATTCCGGGACAGGGGGGAGAGAGCAGTACTTC.

The V and J genes are TRBV5-4 and TRBJ2-5, with 8 bases lining up with TRBD1. Germline CDR1 reads SGHNT; CDR2 reads YYREEE (reference sequence). The CDR3 totals 14 residues. J lost 2 bases, V lost 4 bases, and 4 bases had no gene match. CDR3 in DNA: TGTGCCAGCAGCGGGACAGGATTTCAAGAGACCCAGTACTTC. Translated: CASSGTGFQETQYF.

This chain joins TRBV28 and TRBJ1-5; D is ambiguous. CDR1 is MDHEN and CDR2 is SYDVKM in the germline V gene. This CDR3 is 12 amino acids long. Between the trimmed V and J ends, which lost 2 bases and 7 bases, there was a span of 6 bases. CDR3 region: CASSLGAQPQHF. The CDR3 DNA sequence: TGTGCCAGCAGTTTAGGAGCCCAGCCCCAGCATTTT.

This sequence joins TRBV28 and TRBJ1-4; the match to TRBD1 covers 10 bases. This CDR3 contains 15 residues. Germline CDR1 reads MDHEN; CDR2 reads SYDVKM. The V and J ends lost 0 bases and 8 bases, in that order; junction bases with no gene match: 3. The CDR3: CASSLWDRGEEKLFF. The CDR3, as DNA: TGTGCCAGCAGTTTATGGGACAGGGGGGAAGAAAAACTGTTTTTT.